This T cell receptor beta chain was sequenced during a study of blood T cell repertoires in COVID-19. Overall study context: COVID-19 samples, acute and convalescent, were from the United States, Italy and Spain.

Cohorts were assigned according to the clinical history that participants reported. Recovery among Cohort 3 donors was established by two negative PCRs, clearance, or symptom resolution. As originally analysed: Estimation of nucleated cell counts was performed using reference gene primer amplification. Here immunoSEQ multiplex PCR was the method, and the copy in TCRdb shows in-frame clones only, minus some. That table is the source of V, J and clone size, and D and trimming were worked out from the DNA. This sample has 180,000 or so clones, with roughly 88% found just once. The TCR originated in a man aged 50 to 59 who had recovered from COVID-19. The sequenced sample consisted of PBMCs or T cells enriched from blood (not recorded which).

CDR3 DNA: TGTGCCAGCAGCCAAACAGACAGGGCGGGCGAGCAGTACTTC. Protein: CASSQTDRAGEQYF. The chain carries TRBV28 and TRBJ2-7, with TRBD1 identical over 7 bases. The CDR3 extends over 14 amino acids. Per germline, CDR1 MDHEN and CDR2 SYDVKM. Unmatched junction bases numbered 11, after V lost 6 bases and J lost 6 bases.